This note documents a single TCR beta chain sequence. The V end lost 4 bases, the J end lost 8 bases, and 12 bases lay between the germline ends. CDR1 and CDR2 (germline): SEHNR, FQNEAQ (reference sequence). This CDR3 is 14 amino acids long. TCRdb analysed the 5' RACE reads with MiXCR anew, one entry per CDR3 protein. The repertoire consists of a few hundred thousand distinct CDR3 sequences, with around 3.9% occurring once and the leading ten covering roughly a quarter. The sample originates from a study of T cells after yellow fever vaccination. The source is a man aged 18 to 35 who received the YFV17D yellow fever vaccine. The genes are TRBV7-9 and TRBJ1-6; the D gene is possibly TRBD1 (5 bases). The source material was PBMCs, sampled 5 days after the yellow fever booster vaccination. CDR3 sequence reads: CASSWGTGDSPLHF. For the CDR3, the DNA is TGTGCCAGCAGCTGGGGGACGGGCGATTCACCCCTCCACTTT.